This TCR beta chain stems from a study of identical twins. The CDR3 loop spans 15 amino acids. The V segment lost 2 bases and the J segment 5 bases; nucleotides outside the gene matches: 3. Germline V gene data show CDR1 as SGHTA and CDR2 as FQGNSA. From the 5' RACE reads, TCRdb called clonotypes with MiXCR, one entry per CDR3 protein. The data show 1,800,000 or so distinct CDR3 sequences, with less than 35% seen just once and 0.27% held by the top ten. This clonotype was seen a handful of times. Its matching antigen is unknown. Study results and limitations: Monozygotic twins shared more out-of-frame TCR alpha than recombination models predicted.

The specimen sequenced was cord blood. This sequence was found in a newborn girl in good health. The rearrangement uses TRBV7-2 and TRBJ2-4; 10 bases agree with TRBD2. CDR3 amino acids: CASSLLAGDENIQYF. As DNA, the CDR3 is TGTGCCAGCAGCTTACTAGCGGGAGATGAAAACATTCAGTACTTC.